This TCR beta chain appears in the sequencing data of a study of regulatory T cells in long-lasting Graves disease. Both iRepertoire HTBI primers and Arm-PCR of CDR3 regions were used to build the TCR beta libraries. TCRdb recomputed calls from the multiplex PCR reads with MiXCR, one row per CDR3 protein. The table has over 450,000 distinct CDR3 sequences, roughly 21% seen once; the top ten hold more than 6%. This clonotype was seen more than once but under ten times. Described time point: persistent/refractory GD, antithyroid drugs over 5 years with positive TRAb. PBMC-extracted RNA yielded the TCR library. EDTA tubes received approximately 8.4 milliliters of collected peripheral blood. CDR1 is SGHTA, CDR2 FQGNSA, per germline. This CDR3 is 13 amino acids long. V gave up 3 bases and J gave up 4 bases, with 9 bases separating them.

The sequence derives from a female donor with Graves disease. The J gene is TRBJ1-2, the V gene TRBV7-2; TRBD1 might be the D (5 bases). The sequencing here drew on peripheral blood mononuclear cells (PBMCs), taken when the disease was refractory, from a patient treated with antithyroid drugs. CDR3 sequence (DNA): TGTGCCAGCAGCTTCCTCGACAGCTATGGCTACACCTTC. This gives the protein CASSFLDSYGYTF.